These T cell receptor beta chains were read from a single sample in a study of radiotherapy plus CTLA-4 blockade in lung cancer. Assay: immunoSEQ multiplex PCR; the TCRdb copy retains only in-frame clones and omits some. The data hold over 100,000 clones, with roughly 86% observed a single time. Sequenced material: peripheral blood, taken from a patient treated with radiotherapy plus ipilimumab. Source of these receptors: a human donor with non-small cell lung cancer that progressed on radiotherapy plus ipilimumab. Some clones in this sample may be carry-over from other donors' samples. CDR3s include the opening cysteine and the closing phenylalanine or tryptophan.

v_call	j_call	cdr3_aa
TRBV9	TRBJ2-5	CASSARGGGSVETQYF
TRBV2	TRBJ2-1	CASSEWEGGPYNEQFF
TRBV11-2	TRBJ2-1	CASSYPRDYRDNEQFF
TRBV9	TRBJ1-2	CASSGGVGYTF
TRBV10-3	TRBJ1-6	CAISEGSSNSPLHF
TRBV19	TRBJ2-7	CASSLAGTGGYEQYF
TRBV2	TRBJ2-5	CASSGGTETQYF
TRBV7-3	TRBJ1-6	CASSSGGAPLPFGSPLHF
TRBV6-5	TRBJ2-3	CASSYETGGTDTQYF
TRBV4-3	TRBJ1-2	CASSRGGGAANYGYTF
TRBV6-5	TRBJ2-5	CASSYTIQETQYF
TRBV29-1	TRBJ1-5	CSVGVTGEQPQHF
TRBV21-1	TRBJ2-5	CASSTKGGQETQYF